This T cell receptor beta chain was documented in a study of CXCR3-negative and CXCR3-positive naive CD8 T cells. Comment on this clonotype: The target antigen is unknown.

Germline V gene sequence: CDR1 SGHRS, CDR2 YFSETQ. This CDR3 region has 15 residues. The study's findings and limits: Diversity proved comparably high across both naive subsets and much lower in memory CD8+ cells. Greater hydrophobicity was found in TRB CDR3s of CXCR3-positive naive cells than of CXCR3-negative naive cells. Memory cells differed in TRBV-TRBJ usage, but naive CXCR3-negative and CXCR3-positive cells had similar usage.

UMI-labeled 5' RACE yielded the TRB cDNA libraries. TCRdb reprocessed the 5' RACE reads, with one entry per CDR3 protein and no DNA. This sample's clone table lists some 140,000 distinct CDR3 sequences. Using triplicate sorts, some 320,000 cells were collected each time from every CD8+ T cell subset. The sample taken for sequencing was naive CXCR3+ CD8+ T cells from blood. Subset defined: CD45RO-CCR7+CD27+CD95- naive CD8+ T cells expressing CXCR3 (TNR3+). V is TRBV5-1 and J is TRBJ2-2. This TCR derives from a human donor in good health. Some clones in this sample may be carry-over from other donors' samples. CDR3 sequence reads: CASSLGWGNTGELFF.